Each of the 25 T cell receptor beta chains below was sequenced from the same sample in a study of control samples from healthy donors and cancer patients. The assay was immunoSEQ multiplex PCR, and TCRdb's table has in-frame clones only and misses some. This sample has about 170,000 clones, with about nine tenths found just once. The sequenced sample was blood. These receptor sequences come from a woman in her 40s in good health.

The chain uses TRBV7-9 and TRBJ2-5, with D perhaps assigned TRBD1 or TRBD2 (6 bases each). This CDR3 region has 13 residues. The ends were cut back, 3 bases at V and 4 bases at J, with 9 bases in the middle. CDR1 is SEHNR, CDR2 FQNEAQ, per germline (reference sequence). Here the CDR3 DNA reads TGTGCCAGCAGCTTTTCGGGGGCAGAGACCCAGTACTTC. This codes for CASSFSGAETQYF.

The genes are TRBV6-5 and TRBJ2-7; 9 nucleotides agree with TRBD1. J was trimmed by 3 bases and V by 8 bases; bases with no gene match: 5. Germline CDR1 is MNHEY and CDR2 is SVGAGI. This CDR3 spans 13 amino acids. The DNA of the CDR3 is TGTGCCAGCTCACGACAGGGGGTCTACGAGCAGTACTTC. Translated: CASSRQGVYEQYF.

This clone was observed a handful of times. This sequence joins TRBV3-1 (or the pseudogene TRBV3-2) and TRBJ1-3, with D possibly being TRBD1 (5 bases). CDR3 size: 15 residues. The germline V gene has CDR1 LGHDT and CDR2 YNNKEL (reference sequence). The V and J ends lost 1 base and 4 bases respectively, with 11 bases between them. CDR3 protein: CASSQGDRKGNTIYF. CDR3 DNA: TGTGCCAGCAGCCAAGGCGACAGAAAGGGAAACACCATATATTTT.

As for this clone: Other DNA sequences in the same sample also yield this CDR3. The chain carries TRBV19 and TRBJ2-2; a possible D gene is TRBD2 (7 bases). The CDR3 extends over 17 amino acids. Germline V CDR1 and CDR2: LNHDA, SQIVND (reference sequence). V dropped 1 base and J dropped 4 bases, with 16 bases sitting between them. The CDR3 is CASSIGGGGASTGELFF. Here the CDR3 DNA reads TGTGCCAGTAGTATAGGTGGAGGGGGGGCGAGCACCGGGGAGCTGTTTTTT.

This sequence joins TRBV9 and TRBJ2-6; D is ambiguous. V gave up 3 bases and J gave up 5 bases, with 9 bases separating them. The CDR3 covers 14 residues. Germline values: CDR1 SGDLS, CDR2 YYNGEE. As DNA, the CDR3 is TGTGCCAGCAGCGCAGGTGGCTGGGCCAACGTCCTGACTTTC. It is translated as CASSAGGWANVLTF.

This clone was seen a single time. Germline and junction disagree at one end, which may indicate a read error. This chain connects TRBV6-1 to TRBJ1-1; maybe TRBD1 (5 bases). CDR3 length: 14 amino acids. Per the germline V gene, CDR1 is MNHNS and CDR2 is SASEGT. The CDR3 here is CASSEEGKNTEAFF. Here the CDR3 DNA reads TGTGCCAGCAGCGAAGAGGGGAAGAACACTGAAGCTTTCTTT.

The chain is built from TRBV2 and TRBJ2-7; D ambiguous. The CDR3 length is 12 residues. CDR1 and CDR2 (germline): SNHLY, FYNNEI. V lost 5 bases and J 1 base, leaving 6 bases between the germline ends. Here the CDR3 reads CASSQSSYEQYF. The DNA for the CDR3 is TGTGCCAGCAGTCAATCTTCCTACGAGCAGTACTTC.

This clone showed up just a few times. The chain employs TRBV2 and TRBJ2-7, with D perhaps given as TRBD1 or TRBD2 (5 bases each). Trimming removed 1 base from V and 2 bases from J, with 12 bases in between. Looked up from germline, CDR1 is SNHLY and CDR2 is FYNNEI. This CDR3 has 15 residues. The CDR3 sequence: CASSEGPRDPYEQYF. In DNA form, the CDR3 reads TGTGCCAGCAGTGAAGGCCCGAGGGACCCCTACGAGCAGTACTTC.

The V gene is TRBV10-1, the J gene TRBJ1-6; 8 nucleotides agree with TRBD1. J was trimmed by 8 bases and V by 6 bases; bases with no gene match: 3. The CDR3 has 13 amino acids. Per the germline V gene, CDR1 is WNHNN and CDR2 is SYGVQD (reference sequence). CDR3 nucleotide sequence: TGCGCCAGCAGGACAGGGGAGGATTCACCCCTCCACTTT. Amino acids: CASRTGEDSPLHF.

J is TRBJ2-7 and V is TRBV27; TRBD1 matches at 8 bases. Germline V lookup: CDR1 MNHEY, CDR2 SMNVEV (reference sequence). After removal of 5 bases from V and 6 bases from J, the junction contained 9 bases not matched to a gene. The CDR3 spans 14 residues. For the CDR3, the DNA is TGTGCCAGCAGTCTCGCCGGGACAGGCCGCGAGCAGTACTTC. Translating gives CASSLAGTGREQYF.

The chain uses TRBV20-1 and TRBJ1-1, with a tentative D call TRBD1 (5 bases). Germline V gene sequence: CDR1 DFQATT, CDR2 SNEGSKA (reference sequence). There are 11 residues in the CDR3. CDR3 sequence: CRGGRGSEAFF. CDR3 bases: TGCAGGGGGGGGAGGGGCAGTGAAGCTTTCTTT.

The chain recombines TRBV19 with TRBJ1-5; perhaps TRBD1 as D (5 bases). The CDR3 totals 16 residues. Germline V gives CDR1 LNHDA, CDR2 SQIVND (reference sequence). V lost 8 bases and J lost 4, with 21 bases in between. CDR3 bases: TGTGCCAGTTCGCGGGGGATTTCTGTTTTGAATCAGCCCCAGCATTTT. Translating gives CASSRGISVLNQPQHF.

As regards this clone: Sequence at one end of the junction differs from germline and may be a read error. The chain employs TRBV7-3 and TRBJ2-2; 8 bases match TRBD2. CDR1 is SGHTA and CDR2 is FQGTGA in the germline V gene. This CDR3 spans 17 amino acids. The CDR3 DNA is TGCGCCAGCAGCGCCTGGGACGGGGGGGCGAACACCGGGGAGCTGTTTTTT. Encoded protein: CASSAWDGGANTGELFF.

The rearrangement joins TRBV5-6 to TRBJ2-2; the D gene could be TRBD1 or TRBD2 (5 bases each). Germline-derived CDR1 and CDR2 are SGHDT and YYEEEE. V was clipped by 7 bases and J by 4 bases, with 17 bases between them. There are 15 residues in the CDR3. Here the CDR3 DNA reads TGTGCCAGCGGAACCGGGGCAGACTCCACCGGGGAGCTGTTTTTT. It yields the protein CASGTGADSTGELFF.

This chain uses TRBV9 with TRBJ2-5; TRBD2 aligns across 8 bases. CDR1 and CDR2 (germline): SGDLS, YYNGEE. V lost 1 base and J lost 5; bases outside the gene matches: 13. The CDR3 is made up of 17 amino acids. The CDR3 coding sequence is TGTGCCAGCAGCGTATCCGGGGGGGCCAGTCTTCGGGAGACCCAGTACTTC. Protein product: CASSVSGGASLRETQYF.

This rearrangement joins TRBV4-2 to TRBJ1-1; D is unclear. The CDR3 length is 15 residues. Trimming took off 3 bases at V and 1 base at J, with 12 bases between the two ends. Germline CDR1 reads LGHNA; CDR2 reads YNFKEQ. CDR3 in DNA: TGTGCCAGCAGCCAGGCCGGACGGGAGAACACTGAAGCTTTCTTT. It is translated as CASSQAGRENTEAFF.

V is TRBV11-2 and J is TRBJ2-1; D might be TRBD2 (6 bases). Per germline, CDR1 SGHAT and CDR2 FQNNGV. V gave up 5 bases and J gave up 8 bases, with 10 bases separating them. The CDR3 is made up of 12 amino acids. CDR3 coding DNA: TGTGCCAGCAGCCGACTAGGGTATGAGCAGTTCTTC. The encoded protein is CASSRLGYEQFF.

The chain links TRBV14 to TRBJ1-5, with no clear D. Per the germline V gene, CDR1 is SGHDN and CDR2 is FVKESK. Trimming removed 2 bases at V and 3 bases at J, with 5 bases between. The CDR3 is made up of 13 amino acids. The CDR3 spells CASSQQVNQPQHF. DNA for the CDR3: TGTGCCAGCAGCCAACAGGTCAATCAGCCCCAGCATTTT. Filled out from reference TRBV14 and TRBJ1-5, the complete variable domain reads EAGVTQFPSHSVIEKGQTVTLRCDPISGHDNLYWYRRVMGKEIKFLLHFVKESKQDESGMPNNRFLAERTGGTYSTLKVQPAELEDSGVYFCASSQQVNQPQHFGDGTRLSIL.

The rearrangement joins TRBV18 to TRBJ2-3; no reliable D call. The CDR3 runs to 14 residues. Trimming cost V 8 bases and J 1 base, with 13 bases left between them. Germline-derived CDR1 and CDR2 are KGHSH and LQKENI. Here the CDR3 DNA reads TGTGCCAGCACCCGCCAGCAGGGCACAGATACGCAGTATTTT. It specifies CASTRQQGTDTQYF.

The chain links TRBV5-1 to TRBJ1-2; no clear D gene. Trimming shortened V by 4 bases and J by 5 bases, and 12 bases separated the two germline ends. The CDR3 loop spans 13 amino acids. The V gene's germline CDR1 is SGHRS and CDR2 YFSETQ. The DNA of the CDR3 is TGCGCCAGCAGCCTTGGGTCCGGGTATGGCTACACCTTC. This gives the protein CASSLGSGYGYTF.

The chain links TRBV4-1 to TRBJ1-5, with TRBD1 matching 7 bases. In germline, CDR1 is MGHRA, CDR2 YSYEKL. The CDR3 length is 16 residues. V lost 1 base and J lost 3; bases outside the gene matches: 6. CDR3 bases: TGCGCCAGCAGCCAAGGCCAGGGGGACTCCAATCAGCCCCAGCATTTT. Protein sequence: CASSQGQGDSNQPQHF.

A single count supports this clone. The rearrangement joins TRBV7-9 to TRBJ1-2; the match to TRBD1 covers 7 bases. The CDR3 is 13 amino acids. The V gene's germline CDR1 is SEHNR and CDR2 FQNEAQ (reference sequence). J was trimmed by 7 bases and V by 5 bases; bases with no gene match: 7. CDR3 amino acids: CASSRGQARGYTF. Written as DNA, the CDR3 is TGTGCCAGCAGCCGCGGACAGGCCCGTGGCTACACCTTC.

V and J are TRBV6-1 and TRBJ2-7, with TRBD1 matching over 10 bases. The CDR3 loop spans 14 amino acids. The germline V gene has CDR1 MNHNS and CDR2 SASEGT. The ends lost 2 bases at V and 4 bases at J; junction bases unmatched: 2. The CDR3 nucleotides read TGTGCCAGCAGTGAACGGGACAGGGGTTACGAGCAGTACTTC. Translation gives CASSERDRGYEQYF.

J is TRBJ2-1 and V is TRBV11-2; 14 nucleotides match TRBD2. Germline trimming cut 2 bases from V and 9 bases from J; bases unmatched to any gene: 3. CDR1 and CDR2 from the germline V gene are SGHAT and FQNNGV. The CDR3 runs 15 residues. CDR3 sequence reads: CASSLKGLAGVEQFF. The CDR3, as DNA: TGTGCCAGCAGCTTAAAGGGACTAGCGGGGGTTGAGCAGTTCTTC.

The chain recombines TRBV19 with TRBJ1-2; 8 bases agree with TRBD1. The germline V gene has CDR1 LNHDA and CDR2 SQIVND (reference sequence). Trimming at V came to 5 bases and at J to 3 bases, leaving 8 bases not matched to a gene. The CDR3 has 15 residues. CDR3 residues: CASSPQGANHYGYTF. CDR3 in DNA: TGTGCCAGTAGTCCGCAGGGGGCTAACCACTATGGCTACACCTTC.